What follows are 11 T cell receptor beta chains derived from one specimen sequenced in a study of vaccination effects on CD4 cells after COVID-19. With the ViraFEST assay, the study expanded antigen-specific CD4+ T cells using viral peptide pools, then sequenced them. At the end of 9 to 11 days of culture, CD4+ T cells were isolated. Two-dose BNT162b2 or mRNA-1273 vaccination was given to participants. Libraries were prepared by immunoSEQ multiplex PCR; TCRdb keeps only in-frame clonotypes and omits some of them. The table has approximately 15,000 clones, roughly 75% seen once. Their antigens are not known. This specimen was CD4+ T cells from PBMCs cultured with HCoV-NL63 spike peptides, taken after COVID-19 vaccination. These receptors all stem from a human donor who received a COVID-19 vaccine.

The rearrangement joins TRBV5-4 to TRBJ2-3, with a possible D match to TRBD1 (7 bases). This CDR3 contains 16 residues. Trimming shortened V by 4 bases and J by 0 bases, and 15 bases separated the two germline ends. The germline gives CDR1 SGHNT, CDR2 YYREEE (reference sequence). The DNA for the CDR3 is TGTGCCAGCAGCCCAGGGGGGTCGGGGAGCACAGATACGCAGTATTTT. This gives the protein CASSPGGSGSTDTQYF.

In its sample, this clone was seen once. V gene TRBV18 combines with J gene TRBJ1-2; TRBD1 agrees at 8 bases. The CDR3 is made up of 15 amino acids. V shed 5 bases and J 5 bases; nucleotides not matched to a gene: 10. Germline CDR1 is KGHSH and CDR2 is LQKENI. This chain's CDR3 is CASSETRGLWYGYTF. CDR3 bases: TGTGCCAGCTCAGAAACCAGGGGGCTCTGGTATGGCTACACCTTC.

V is TRBV5-4 and J is TRBJ2-6; TRBD2 matches at 11 bases. The CDR3 is made up of 19 amino acids. Trimming took 4 bases from V and 2 from J; bases not matched to a gene: 11. CDR1 SGHNT and CDR2 YYREEE come from the germline V gene (reference sequence). The CDR3 is CASSLDRTSGSTGANVLTF. Here the CDR3 DNA reads TGTGCCAGCAGCCTTGACCGTACTAGCGGGAGTACTGGGGCCAACGTCCTGACTTTC.

The chain recombines TRBV5-8 with TRBJ2-7; D might be TRBD1 (5 bases). The CDR3 covers 15 residues. Trimming shortened V by 2 bases and J by 2 bases, and 14 bases separated the two germline ends. CDR1 SGHTS and CDR2 YDEGEE come from the germline V gene. CDR3 DNA sequence: TGTGCCAGCAGCTTACACCGGATACAGGCCTACGAGCAGTACTTC. Translation: CASSLHRIQAYEQYF.

In its sample, this clone was seen a few times. The chain combines TRBV7-9 with TRBJ1-5; D gene ambiguous. The CDR3 has 14 amino acids. Germline V gene lookup returns CDR1 SEHNR and CDR2 FQNEAQ (reference sequence). V was trimmed by 6 bases and J by 1 base, leaving 10 bases between them. As DNA, the CDR3 is TGTGCCAGCAGTACTGGTATGAGCAATCAGCCCCAGCATTTT. As protein: CASSTGMSNQPQHF.

The chain has TRBV7-2 and TRBJ1-2, with D possibly TRBD1 on 5 matching bases. This CDR3 spans 14 amino acids. V dropped 1 base and J dropped 4 bases, with 10 bases sitting between them. Germline V gene lookup returns CDR1 SGHTA and CDR2 FQGNSA. The CDR3 DNA sequence: TGTGCCAGCAGCTTAGGGGGGACGGGCTATGGCTACACCTTC. Its translation is CASSLGGTGYGYTF.

The rearrangement uses TRBV27 and TRBJ2-3; 7 nucleotides agree with TRBD2. The germline V gene encodes CDR1 MNHEY and CDR2 SMNVEV (reference sequence). The CDR3 loop spans 15 amino acids. After removal of 4 bases from V and 2 bases from J, the junction contained 6 bases not matched to a gene. This chain's CDR3 is CASSWAGAFTDTQYF. DNA of the CDR3: TGTGCCAGCAGTTGGGCGGGAGCTTTCACAGATACGCAGTATTTT.

The chain has TRBV2 and TRBJ2-1; 11 nucleotides agree with TRBD2. This CDR3 contains 15 residues. From germline, CDR1 is SNHLY and CDR2 FYNNEI. The ends lost 7 bases at V and 12 bases at J; junction bases unmatched: 14. The CDR3 loop is CASTLPGLADHGQFF. In DNA form, the CDR3 reads TGTGCCAGCACTCTCCCGGGACTAGCGGACCACGGGCAGTTCTTC.

This clone was found a few times. CDR3 in amino acids: CASSLRVDGTDTQYF. As DNA, the CDR3 is TGTGCCAGCAGTTTGCGGGTGGATGGCACAGATACGCAGTATTTT. The chain employs TRBV27 and TRBJ2-3; D possibly corresponds to TRBD2 (5 bases). V lost 3 bases and J lost 1, with 11 bases in between. The CDR3 runs 15 residues. From germline, CDR1 is MNHEY and CDR2 SMNVEV (reference sequence).

The genes are TRBV29-1 and TRBJ2-7; D is undetermined. This CDR3 has 14 residues. In germline, CDR1 is SQVTM, CDR2 ANQGSEA. Trimming pared 4 bases from V and 3 bases from J, leaving 16 bases between. CDR3 region: CSVVQGLGGYEQYF. As DNA, the CDR3 is TGCAGCGTTGTGCAAGGGTTAGGCGGCTACGAGCAGTACTTC.

The chain uses TRBV5-4 and TRBJ2-5; D possibly uses TRBD1 or TRBD2 (5 bases each). The ends were cut back, 0 bases at V and 5 bases at J, with 11 bases in the middle. This CDR3 has 14 amino acids. Per germline, CDR1 SGHNT and CDR2 YYREEE (reference sequence). The CDR3 sequence: CASSLDPGRETQYF. CDR3 bases: TGTGCCAGCAGCTTGGACCCGGGGCGGGAGACCCAGTACTTC.